What follows is one T cell receptor (beta chain) and its context. Its antigen is unknown. Time point given: week 35, safety follow-up. Each vaccine dose was 300 ug of mutant IDH1 20-mer peptide, with topical imiquimod. Across weeks 1, 3, 5, 7, 11, 15, 19 and 23, patients received a vaccination each time, eight in all. This CDR3 spans 15 amino acids. Germline CDR1 is LNHDA and CDR2 is SQIVND (reference sequence). Between the trimmed V and J ends, which lost 3 bases and 0 bases, there was a span of 8 bases. Profiled with immunoSEQ multiplex PCR; TCRdb holds only in-frame clones, not every one. The sample gives tens of thousands of clones, around 81% of which show up once; 5.4% is in the top ten. The source of the sample is a study of a mutant IDH1 vaccine in newly diagnosed glioma. Across the study: Patients under treatment included about 62% males and about 40% females and had a mean age of around 37 years. Points from the study as a whole: Changes to the top peripheral T cell clonotypes appeared unrelated to pseudoprogression.

This chain connects TRBV19 to TRBJ2-2; TRBD2 is a possible D gene (6 bases). Material: PBMCs, obtained from a glioma patient whose treatment included an IDH1 peptide vaccine. The source is a man between 40 and 49 years old with glioma. The CDR3 DNA sequence: TGTGCCAGTAGTATTAGCGGAGCGAACACCGGGGAGCTGTTTTTT. Its protein product is CASSISGANTGELFF.